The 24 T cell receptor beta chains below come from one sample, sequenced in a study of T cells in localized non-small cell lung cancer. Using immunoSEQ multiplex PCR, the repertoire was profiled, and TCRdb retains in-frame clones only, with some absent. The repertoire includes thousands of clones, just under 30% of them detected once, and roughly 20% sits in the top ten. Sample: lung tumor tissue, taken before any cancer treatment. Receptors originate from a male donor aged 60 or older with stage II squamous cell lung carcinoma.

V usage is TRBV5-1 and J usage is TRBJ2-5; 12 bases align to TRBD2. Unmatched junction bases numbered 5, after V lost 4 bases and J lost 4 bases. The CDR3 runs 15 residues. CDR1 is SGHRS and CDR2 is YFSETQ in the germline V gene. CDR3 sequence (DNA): TGCGCCAGCAGCGGGGGACTAGCGGGTTTAGAGACCCAGTACTTC. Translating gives CASSGGLAGLETQYF.

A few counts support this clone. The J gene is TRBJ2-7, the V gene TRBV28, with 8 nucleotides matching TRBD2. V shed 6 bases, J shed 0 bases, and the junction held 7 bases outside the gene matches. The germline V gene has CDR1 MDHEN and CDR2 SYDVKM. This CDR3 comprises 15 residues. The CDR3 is CASRRTSGSSYEQYF. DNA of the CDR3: TGTGCCAGCAGGCGGACCAGCGGGAGCTCCTACGAGCAGTACTTC.

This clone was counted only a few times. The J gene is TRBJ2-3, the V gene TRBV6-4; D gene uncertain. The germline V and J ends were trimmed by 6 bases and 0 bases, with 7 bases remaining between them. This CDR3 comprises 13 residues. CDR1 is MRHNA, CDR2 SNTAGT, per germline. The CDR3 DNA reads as TGTGCCAGCAGCTATCGTAGCACAGATACGCAGTATTTT. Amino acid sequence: CASSYRSTDTQYF.

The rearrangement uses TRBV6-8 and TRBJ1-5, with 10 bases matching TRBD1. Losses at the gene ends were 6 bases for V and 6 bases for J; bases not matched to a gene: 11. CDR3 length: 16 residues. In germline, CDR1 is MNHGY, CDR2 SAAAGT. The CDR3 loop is CASSVTTGQGGQPQHF. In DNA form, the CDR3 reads TGTGCCAGCAGCGTTACAACAGGACAGGGGGGTCAGCCCCAGCATTTT.

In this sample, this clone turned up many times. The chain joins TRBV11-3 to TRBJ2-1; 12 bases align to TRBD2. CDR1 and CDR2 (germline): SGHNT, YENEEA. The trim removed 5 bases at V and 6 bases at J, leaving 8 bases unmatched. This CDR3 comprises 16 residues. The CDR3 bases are TGTGCCAGCAGCCCCCTGGCTAGCGGGGGGGCCAATGAGCAGTTCTTC. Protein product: CASSPLASGGANEQFF.

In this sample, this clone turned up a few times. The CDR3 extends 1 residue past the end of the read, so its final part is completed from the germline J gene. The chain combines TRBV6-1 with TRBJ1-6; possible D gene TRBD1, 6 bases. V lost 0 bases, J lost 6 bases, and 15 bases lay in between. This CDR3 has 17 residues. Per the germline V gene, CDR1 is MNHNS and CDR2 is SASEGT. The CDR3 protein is CASSEARSGDVNSPLHF. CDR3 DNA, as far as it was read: TGTGCCAGCAGTGAAGCGAGGTCAGGGGATGTTAATTCACCCCTCCAC.

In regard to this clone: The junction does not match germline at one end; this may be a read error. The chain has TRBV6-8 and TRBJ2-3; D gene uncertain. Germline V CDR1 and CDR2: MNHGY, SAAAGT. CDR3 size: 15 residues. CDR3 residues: CAISREGSRTDTQYF. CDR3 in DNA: TGTGCCATCAGTAGGGAAGGTAGCCGCACAGATACGCAGTATTTT.

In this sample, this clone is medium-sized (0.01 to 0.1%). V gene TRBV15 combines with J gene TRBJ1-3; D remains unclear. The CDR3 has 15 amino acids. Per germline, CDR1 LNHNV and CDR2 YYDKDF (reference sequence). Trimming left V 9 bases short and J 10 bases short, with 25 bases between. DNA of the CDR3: TGTGCCACGAAGATACTACATTATACGTTAACGACCATATATTTT. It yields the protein CATKILHYTLTTIYF. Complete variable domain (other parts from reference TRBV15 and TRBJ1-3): DAMVIQNPRYQVTQFGKPVTLSCSQTLNHNVMYWYQQKSSQAPKLLFHYYDKDFNNEADTPDNFQSRRPNTSFCFLDIRSPGLGDTAMYLCATKILHYTLTTIYFGEGSWLTVV.

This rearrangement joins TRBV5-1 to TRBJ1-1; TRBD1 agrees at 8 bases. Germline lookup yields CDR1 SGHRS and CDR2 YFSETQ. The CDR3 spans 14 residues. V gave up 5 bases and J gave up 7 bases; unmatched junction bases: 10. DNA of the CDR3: TGCGCCAGCAGACTAGACAGGGGACGGGGTGAAGCTTTCTTT. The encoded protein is CASRLDRGRGEAFF. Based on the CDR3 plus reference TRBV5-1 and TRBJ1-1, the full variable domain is KAGVTQTPRYLIKTRGQQVTLSCSPISGHRSVSWYQQTPGQGLQFLFEYFSETQRNKGNFPGRFSGRQFSNSRSEMNVSTLELGDSALYLCASRLDRGRGEAFFGQGTRLTVV.

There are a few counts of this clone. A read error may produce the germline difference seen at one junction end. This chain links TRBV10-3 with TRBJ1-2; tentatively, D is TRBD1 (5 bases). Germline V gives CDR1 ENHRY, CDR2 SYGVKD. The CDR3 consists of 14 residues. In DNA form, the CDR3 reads TGTGCCAGCAGTGAGCGGGACTCCTCTCGAGGCTACACCTTC. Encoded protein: CASSERDSSRGYTF.

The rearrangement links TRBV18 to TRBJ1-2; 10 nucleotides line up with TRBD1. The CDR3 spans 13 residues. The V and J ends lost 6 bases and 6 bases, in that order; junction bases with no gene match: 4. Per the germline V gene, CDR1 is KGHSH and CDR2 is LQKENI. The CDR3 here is CASSRGTGDGYTF. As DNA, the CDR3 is TGTGCCAGCTCGCGGGGGACAGGGGATGGCTACACCTTC.

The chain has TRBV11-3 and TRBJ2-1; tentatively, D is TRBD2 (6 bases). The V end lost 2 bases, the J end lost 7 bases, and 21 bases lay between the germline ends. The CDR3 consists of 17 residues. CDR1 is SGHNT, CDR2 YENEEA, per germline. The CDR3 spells CASSLTPPGRYGNEQFF. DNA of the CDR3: TGTGCCAGCAGCTTAACCCCCCCAGGGAGGTATGGAAATGAGCAGTTCTTC.

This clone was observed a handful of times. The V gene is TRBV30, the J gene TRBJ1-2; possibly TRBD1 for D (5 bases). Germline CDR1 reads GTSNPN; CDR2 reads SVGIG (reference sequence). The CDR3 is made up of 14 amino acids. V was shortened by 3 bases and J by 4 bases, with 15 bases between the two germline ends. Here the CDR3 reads CAWSPGAERYGYTF. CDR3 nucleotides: TGTGCCTGGAGCCCTGGGGCAGAGCGCTATGGCTACACCTTC.

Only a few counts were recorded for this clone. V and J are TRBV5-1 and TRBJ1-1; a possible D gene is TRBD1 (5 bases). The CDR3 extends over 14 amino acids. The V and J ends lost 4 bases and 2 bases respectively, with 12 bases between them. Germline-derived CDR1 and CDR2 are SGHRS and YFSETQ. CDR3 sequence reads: CASSAAGTNTEAFF. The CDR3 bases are TGCGCCAGCAGCGCCGCGGGGACCAACACTGAAGCTTTCTTT.

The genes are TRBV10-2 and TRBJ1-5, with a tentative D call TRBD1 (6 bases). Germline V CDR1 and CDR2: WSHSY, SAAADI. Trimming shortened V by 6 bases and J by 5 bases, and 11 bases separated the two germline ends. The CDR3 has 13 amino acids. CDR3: CASSGQRYQPQHF. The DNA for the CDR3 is TGCGCCAGCAGCGGACAGCGGTATCAGCCCCAGCATTTT.

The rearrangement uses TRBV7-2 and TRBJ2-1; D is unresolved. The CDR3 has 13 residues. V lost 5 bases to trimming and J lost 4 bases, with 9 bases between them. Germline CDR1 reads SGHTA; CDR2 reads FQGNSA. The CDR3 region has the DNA TGTGCCAGCAGCCTACAGAATTACAATGAGCAGTTCTTC. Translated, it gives CASSLQNYNEQFF.

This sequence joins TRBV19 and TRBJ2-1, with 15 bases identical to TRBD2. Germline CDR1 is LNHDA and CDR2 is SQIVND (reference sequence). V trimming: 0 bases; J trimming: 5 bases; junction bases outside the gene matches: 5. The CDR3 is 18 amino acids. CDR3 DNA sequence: TGTGCCAGTAGTATAGACGGACTAGCGGGAGGGAGGGACAATGAGCAGTTCTTC. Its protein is CASSIDGLAGGRDNEQFF.

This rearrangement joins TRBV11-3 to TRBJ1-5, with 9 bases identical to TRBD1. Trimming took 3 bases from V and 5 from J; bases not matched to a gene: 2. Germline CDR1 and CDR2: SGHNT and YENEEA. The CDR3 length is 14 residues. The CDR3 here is CASSLTGGYQPQHF. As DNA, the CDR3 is TGTGCCAGCAGCTTGACAGGGGGATATCAGCCCCAGCATTTT.

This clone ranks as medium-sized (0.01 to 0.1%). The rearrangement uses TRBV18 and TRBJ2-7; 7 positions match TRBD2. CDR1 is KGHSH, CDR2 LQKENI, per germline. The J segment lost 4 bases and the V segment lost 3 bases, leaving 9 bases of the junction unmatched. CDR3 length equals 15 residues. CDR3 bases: TGTGCCAGCTCACCCCCGGGACTACAATCTTACGAGCAGTACTTC. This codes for CASSPPGLQSYEQYF.

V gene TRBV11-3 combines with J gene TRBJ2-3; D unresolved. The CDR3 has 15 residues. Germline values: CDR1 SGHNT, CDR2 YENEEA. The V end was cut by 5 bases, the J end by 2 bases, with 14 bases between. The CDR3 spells CASSPTRQHTDTQYF. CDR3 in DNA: TGTGCCAGCAGCCCGACGCGGCAGCACACAGATACGCAGTATTTT. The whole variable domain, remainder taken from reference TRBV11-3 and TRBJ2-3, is EAGVVQSPRYKIIEKKQPVAFWCNPISGHNTLYWYLQNLGQGPELLIRYENEEAVDDSQLPKDRFSAERLKGVDSTLKIQPAELGDSAVYLCASSPTRQHTDTQYFGPGTRLTVL.

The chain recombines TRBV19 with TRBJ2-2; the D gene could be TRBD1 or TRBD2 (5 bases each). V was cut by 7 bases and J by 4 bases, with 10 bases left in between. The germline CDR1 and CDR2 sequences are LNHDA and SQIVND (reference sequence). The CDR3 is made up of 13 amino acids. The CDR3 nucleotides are TGTGCCAGTACACCGGGACCCACCGGGGAGCTGTTTTTT. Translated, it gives CASTPGPTGELFF.

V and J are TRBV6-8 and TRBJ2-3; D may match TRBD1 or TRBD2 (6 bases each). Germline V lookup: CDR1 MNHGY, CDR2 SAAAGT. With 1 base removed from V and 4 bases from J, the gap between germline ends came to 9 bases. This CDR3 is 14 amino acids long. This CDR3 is CASSYWGAADTQYF. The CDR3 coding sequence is TGTGCCAGCAGTTACTGGGGGGCCGCAGATACGCAGTATTTT.

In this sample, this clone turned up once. The CDR3 region has the DNA TGTGCCAGCAGCCAAGATAAAGCAACTAGAGGTCTCAATGAGCAGTTCTTC. It codes for CASSQDKATRGLNEQFF. The chain combines TRBV14 with TRBJ2-1; tentative D call: TRBD2 (5 bases). This CDR3 has 17 residues. The germline CDR1 and CDR2 sequences are SGHDN and FVKESK. Trimming shortened V by 0 bases and J by 6 bases, and 18 bases separated the two germline ends.

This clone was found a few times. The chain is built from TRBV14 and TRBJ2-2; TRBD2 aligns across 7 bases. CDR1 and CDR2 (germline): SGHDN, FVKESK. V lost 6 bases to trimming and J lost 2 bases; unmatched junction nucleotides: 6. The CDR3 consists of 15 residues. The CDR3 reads CASREAGRNTGELFF. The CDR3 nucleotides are TGTGCCAGCAGGGAAGCGGGAAGAAACACCGGGGAGCTGTTTTTT.